This T cell receptor beta chain originates from a study of T cells in Graves' hyperthyroidism and ophthalmopathy. Study-wide context: Peripheral blood draws took place at initial diagnosis, ahead of any treatment.

This CDR3 has 13 amino acids. Deletions cut 5 bases from V and 8 bases from J, with 15 bases between. Germline CDR1 SEHNR, CDR2 FQNEAQ (reference sequence). It was RNA transcripts that yielded the amplified TCR beta CDR3 regions. The TCR CDR3 was amplified in a first-round RT-PCR using the HTBI primer set. TCRdb fed the multiplex PCR reads into MiXCR, producing one record per CDR3 protein. The table shows 370,000 or so distinct CDR3 sequences, with around a quarter occurring only once. The source is a man aged 50 or older with Graves' hyperthyroidism. The chain has TRBV7-9 and TRBJ1-2; D ambiguous. The specimen was blood. The CDR3 bases are TGTGCCAGCAGCCCTCCGGTCCCCGGAGGCTACACCTTC. Translating it yields CASSPPVPGGYTF.